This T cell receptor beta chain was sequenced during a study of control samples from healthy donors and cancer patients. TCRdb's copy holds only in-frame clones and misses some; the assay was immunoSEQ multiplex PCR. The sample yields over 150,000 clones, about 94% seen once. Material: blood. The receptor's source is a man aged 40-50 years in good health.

Here the CDR3 reads CASSKHPGTDEQFF. The CDR3 nucleotides are TGTGCCAGTAGTAAACATCCCGGGACGGATGAGCAGTTCTTC. This chain connects TRBV19 to TRBJ2-1; tentatively, D is TRBD1 or TRBD2 (5 bases each). The CDR3 has 14 amino acids. Germline V gene lookup returns CDR1 LNHDA and CDR2 SQIVND (reference sequence). V gave up 4 bases and J gave up 8 bases, with 15 bases separating them.